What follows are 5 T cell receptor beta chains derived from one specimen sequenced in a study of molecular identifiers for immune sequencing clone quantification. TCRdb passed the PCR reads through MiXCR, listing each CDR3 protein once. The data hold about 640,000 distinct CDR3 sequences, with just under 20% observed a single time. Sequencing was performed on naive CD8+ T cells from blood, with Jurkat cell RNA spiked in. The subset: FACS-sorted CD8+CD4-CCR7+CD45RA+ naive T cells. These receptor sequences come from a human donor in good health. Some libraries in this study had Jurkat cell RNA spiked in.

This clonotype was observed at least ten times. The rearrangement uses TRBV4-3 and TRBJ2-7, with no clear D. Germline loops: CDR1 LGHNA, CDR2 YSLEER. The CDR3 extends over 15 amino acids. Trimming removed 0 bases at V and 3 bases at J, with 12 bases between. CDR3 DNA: TGCGCCAGCAGCCAAGATAAGACTGCCTTCTACGAGCAGTACTTC. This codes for CASSQDKTAFYEQYF.

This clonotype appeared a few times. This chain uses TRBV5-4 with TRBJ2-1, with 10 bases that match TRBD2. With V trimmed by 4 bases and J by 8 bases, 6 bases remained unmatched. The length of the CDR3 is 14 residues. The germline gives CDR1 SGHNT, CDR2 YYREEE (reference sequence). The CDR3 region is CASSASGRLDEQFF. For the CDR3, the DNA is TGTGCCAGCAGCGCTAGCGGGAGACTCGATGAGCAGTTCTTC.

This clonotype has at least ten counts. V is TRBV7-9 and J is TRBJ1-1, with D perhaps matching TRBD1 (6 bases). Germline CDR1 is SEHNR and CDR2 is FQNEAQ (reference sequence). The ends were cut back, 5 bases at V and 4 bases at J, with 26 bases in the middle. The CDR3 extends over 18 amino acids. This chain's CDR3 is CASSLLDRGARGGTEAFF. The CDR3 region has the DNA TGTGCCAGCAGCCTTCTAGACCGCGGGGCCAGGGGTGGCACTGAAGCTTTCTTT.

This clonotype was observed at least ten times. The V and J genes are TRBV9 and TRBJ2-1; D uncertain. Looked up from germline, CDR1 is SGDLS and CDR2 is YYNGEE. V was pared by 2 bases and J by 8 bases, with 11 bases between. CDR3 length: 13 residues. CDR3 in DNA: TGTGCCAGCAGCGTTCCAGTAAGGGATGAGCAGTTCTTC. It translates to CASSVPVRDEQFF.

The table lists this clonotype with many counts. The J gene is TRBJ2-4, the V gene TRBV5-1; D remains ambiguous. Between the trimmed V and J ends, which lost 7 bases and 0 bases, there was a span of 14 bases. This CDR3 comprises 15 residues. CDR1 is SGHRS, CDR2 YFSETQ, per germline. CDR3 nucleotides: TGCGCCAGCCCCCTTCGGCCCGTAGCCAAAAACATTCAGTACTTC. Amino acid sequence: CASPLRPVAKNIQYF.